These 14 T cell receptor beta chains came from one sample sequenced in a study of OX40 agonist ivuxolimab in advanced cancers. Some clones are missing from TCRdb's copy, which holds only in-frame ones; the method was immunoSEQ multiplex PCR. Among more than 25,000 clones listed, more than 75% were seen once. Source: CD4+ or CD8+ T cells sorted from blood, taken in a trial of the OX40 agonist ivuxolimab. These receptors originate from an adult with an advanced solid tumor such as melanoma, head and neck, liver or kidney cancer.

The genes are TRBV28 and TRBJ2-3; the match to TRBD2 covers 9 bases. Germline V gives CDR1 MDHEN, CDR2 SYDVKM. The ends lost 3 bases at V and 0 bases at J; junction bases unmatched: 7. This CDR3 is 17 amino acids long. This CDR3 is CASSFGREGHSTDTQYF. The CDR3 DNA reads as TGTGCCAGCAGTTTTGGGCGGGAGGGCCACAGCACAGATACGCAGTATTTT.

The chain joins TRBV12-5 to TRBJ2-1; D gene ambiguous. Germline CDR1 reads LGHNT; CDR2 reads FRNRAP. Trimming shortened V by 2 bases and J by 0 bases, and 8 bases separated the two germline ends. The CDR3 has 15 residues. The CDR3 is CASGLSVSSYNEQFF. DNA of the CDR3: TGTGCTAGTGGTTTGTCGGTTAGCTCCTACAATGAGCAGTTCTTC.

The chain has TRBV7-6 and TRBJ2-1; 7 nucleotides match TRBD2. Germline values: CDR1 SGHVS, CDR2 FNYEAQ. J gave up 5 bases and V 1 base, and 5 bases lay outside the gene matches. CDR3 size: 15 residues. The CDR3 DNA follows: TGTGCCAGCAGCTTAGTGACTAGCAAGCACAATGAGCAGTTCTTC. It specifies CASSLVTSKHNEQFF.

This clone has only a few counts. The J gene is TRBJ1-1, the V gene TRBV19; no definite D call. Trimming took 4 bases from V and 0 from J, leaving 6 bases between them. There are 13 residues in the CDR3. Germline loops: CDR1 LNHDA, CDR2 SQIVND (reference sequence). The chain's CDR3 is CASSRYLNTEAFF. The CDR3 DNA reads TGTGCCAGTAGTAGATACCTGAACACTGAAGCTTTCTTT.

The chain employs TRBV6-6 and TRBJ1-4; 7 bases match TRBD1. The CDR3 length is 16 residues. The V gene end was trimmed by 5 bases and the J gene end by 10 bases; junction bases not matched to a gene: 16. CDR1 and CDR2 from the germline V gene are MNHNY and SVGAGI (reference sequence). The CDR3 here is CASSLAAGGTYGKLFF. CDR3 sequence (DNA): TGTGCCAGCAGTCTCGCCGCAGGGGGGACCTACGGAAAACTGTTTTTT.

This CDR3 is CASRETTGWAYEQYF. The CDR3 DNA sequence: TGTGCCAGCAGGGAAACGACAGGGTGGGCCTACGAGCAGTACTTC. The chain recombines TRBV28 with TRBJ2-7; 7 nucleotides line up with TRBD1. CDR1 MDHEN and CDR2 SYDVKM come from the germline V gene. Trimming removed 6 bases from V and 2 bases from J; junction bases left unmatched: 10. The CDR3 consists of 15 residues.

In this sample, this clone turned up once. The rearrangement links TRBV28 to TRBJ2-1; a weak D match, TRBD2 (6 bases). Trimming shortened V by 5 bases and J by 7 bases, and 12 bases separated the two germline ends. Germline V gene data show CDR1 as MDHEN and CDR2 as SYDVKM. The CDR3 runs 13 residues. The CDR3 DNA reads as TGTGCCAGCAGTCTGGACTACTTAAATGAGCAGTTCTTC. Translating gives CASSLDYLNEQFF.

The chain employs TRBV6-6 and TRBJ1-5, with D possibly TRBD1 on 5 matching bases. The CDR3 covers 16 residues. With 6 bases removed from V and 1 base from J, the gap between germline ends came to 16 bases. CDR1 and CDR2 (germline): MNHNY, SVGAGI (reference sequence). This CDR3 is CASSPGQGTSNQPQHF. The CDR3 bases are TGTGCCAGCAGCCCCGGGCAGGGTACGAGCAATCAGCCCCAGCATTTT.

The CDR3 region has the DNA TGTGCCAGCAGCCCGAGGACTGGTACCGGGGAGCTGTTTTTT. Its protein is CASSPRTGTGELFF. V and J are TRBV7-9 and TRBJ2-2; possibly TRBD2 for D (5 bases). The ends were cut back, 5 bases at V and 5 bases at J, with 12 bases in the middle. The CDR3 has 14 residues. Germline V lookup: CDR1 SEHNR, CDR2 FQNEAQ (reference sequence).

This chain joins TRBV15 and TRBJ2-3, with a possible D match to TRBD2 (6 bases). CDR3 size: 14 residues. Deletions cut 0 bases from V and 8 bases from J, with 12 bases between. CDR1 LNHNV and CDR2 YYDKDF come from the germline V gene (reference sequence). CDR3 DNA sequence: TGTGCCACCAGCAGAGATCCCGCCGGGGGTACGCAGTATTTT. It yields the protein CATSRDPAGGTQYF.

The rearrangement links TRBV18 to TRBJ1-2; 10 nucleotides agree with TRBD1. After removal of 3 bases from V and 7 bases from J, the junction contained 5 bases not matched to a gene. The CDR3 loop spans 14 amino acids. Germline lookup yields CDR1 KGHSH and CDR2 LQKENI. CDR3 nucleotide sequence: TGTGCCAGCTCACCCGGGACAGGGGAAAGTGGCTACACCTTC. Protein product: CASSPGTGESGYTF.

This chain uses TRBV21-1 with TRBJ1-1. TRBV21-1 is recorded as a pseudogene. The CDR3 is 13 residues long. CDR3 in amino acids: CASPKRGLLEAFF. The CDR3 DNA sequence: TGTGCCAGTCCTAAACGGGGGTTGCTTGAAGCTTTCTTT.

This clone was observed once. The chain joins TRBV29-1 to TRBJ2-7, with 8 nucleotides matching TRBD2. This CDR3 is built from 14 residues. V was pared by 7 bases and J by 2 bases, with 10 bases of the junction left unmatched. Germline V gene data show CDR1 as SQVTM and CDR2 as ANQGSEA. This CDR3 is CSALLPGGAYEQYF. The CDR3 DNA reads as TGCAGCGCCCTGCTGCCCGGGGGGGCCTACGAGCAGTACTTC.

This clone was observed once. The J gene is TRBJ1-1, the V gene TRBV2, with a weak D call TRBD1 (6 bases). Trimming removed 6 bases from V and 1 base from J, with 9 bases in between. CDR1 and CDR2 from the germline V gene are SNHLY and FYNNEI. CDR3 length: 13 amino acids. The CDR3: CASSLTGNTEAFF. The CDR3 region has the DNA TGTGCCAGCAGCCTGACAGGGAACACTGAAGCTTTCTTT. The whole variable domain, filled in from reference TRBV2 and TRBJ1-1, reads EPEVTQTPSHQVTQMGQEVILRCVPISNHLYFYWYRQILGQKVEFLVSFYNNEISEKSEIFDDQFSVERPDGSNFTLKIRSTKLEDSAMYFCASSLTGNTEAFFGQGTRLTVV.